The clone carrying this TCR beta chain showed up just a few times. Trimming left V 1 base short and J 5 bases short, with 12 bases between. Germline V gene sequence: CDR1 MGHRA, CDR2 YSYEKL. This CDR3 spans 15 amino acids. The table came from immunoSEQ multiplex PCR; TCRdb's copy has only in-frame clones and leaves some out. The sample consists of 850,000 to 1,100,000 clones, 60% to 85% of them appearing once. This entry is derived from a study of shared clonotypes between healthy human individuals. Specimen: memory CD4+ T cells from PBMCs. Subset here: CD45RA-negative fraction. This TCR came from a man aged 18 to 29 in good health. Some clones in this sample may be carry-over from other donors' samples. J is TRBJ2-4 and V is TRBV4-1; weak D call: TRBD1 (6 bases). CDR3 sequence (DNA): TGCGCCAGCAGCCAAGTTTGGACAGATGAAAACATTCAGTACTTC. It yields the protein CASSQVWTDENIQYF.